This T cell receptor beta chain was captured by sequencing in a study of T cells in Graves' hyperthyroidism and ophthalmopathy. V gave up 7 bases and J gave up 2 bases, with 23 bases separating them. Germline-derived CDR1 and CDR2 are SGHNT and YENEEA. The CDR3 totals 17 residues. Researchers took RNA transcripts and amplified the TCR beta CDR3 regions from them. RT-PCR in the first round (using the HTBI primer set) targeted the TCR CDR3. TCRdb recomputed calls from the multiplex PCR reads with MiXCR, one row per CDR3 protein. The sample lists fewer than 500,000 distinct CDR3 sequences, around an eighth seen once, with more than 20% in the top ten. In regard to this clonotype: Possible read error: a much larger clone is one base away.

The sequence was collected from a man aged 30 to 45 with Graves' hyperthyroidism that later progressed to Graves' ophthalmopathy. Sequencing was done on a sample of blood. The V call is TRBV11-3, the J call TRBJ2-5, with D perhaps TRBD2 (6 bases). The CDR3 spells CASTTGWRGHLQETQYF. The CDR3, as DNA: TGTGCCAGCACCACGGGCTGGCGGGGCCATCTTCAAGAGACCCAGTACTTC.